This record concerns one TCR beta chain sequence. The CDR3 loop spans 16 amino acids. CDR1 and CDR2 (germline): SGHVS, FNYEAQ. The trim removed 1 base at V and 7 bases at J, leaving 5 bases unmatched. This specimen comes from a study of blood T cell repertoires in COVID-19. Individuals drawn from 24 US areas were about 18 to 100 years old. Sequencing was performed with immunoSEQ multiplex PCR; in TCRdb, only in-frame clones are kept and a portion is missing. The table lists 300,000 to 400,000 clones, 88% of them singletons. V and J are TRBV7-6 and TRBJ2-1; 12 bases are a match to TRBD2. The specimen was PBMCs or T cells enriched from blood (not recorded which). The clonotype originates from a woman younger than 45 with acute COVID-19. The CDR3 sequence: CASSLVASGGENEQFF. DNA for the CDR3: TGTGCCAGCAGCTTAGTTGCTAGCGGGGGGGAAAATGAGCAGTTCTTC. The whole variable domain, remainder taken from reference TRBV7-6 and TRBJ2-1, is GAGVSQSPRYKVTKRGQDVALRCDPISGHVSLYWYRQALGQGPEFLTYFNYEAQQDKSGLPNDRFSAERPEGSISTLTIQRTEQRDSAMYRCASSLVASGGENEQFFGPGTRLTVL.